These 22 T cell receptor beta chains were sequenced from one sample in a study of cytomegalovirus exposure and HLA in healthy donors. Primers: 60 Vbeta forward and 13 Jbeta reverse. Profiled with immunoSEQ multiplex PCR; TCRdb holds only in-frame clones, not every one. This sample has more than 90,000 clones, with approximately 70% found just once. The sample comprised PBMCs. These receptor sequences come from a man between 25 and 39 years old in good health and CMV-seropositive.

This clone was recorded a few times. The chain recombines TRBV2 with TRBJ1-4; D uncertain. Trimming took off 8 bases at V and 1 base at J, with 11 bases between the two ends. Germline CDR1 reads SNHLY; CDR2 reads FYNNEI. CDR3 length: 14 amino acids. CDR3 nucleotide sequence: TGTGCCAGCCAGTCCCGTCTAACTAATGAAAAACTGTTTTTT. Its translation: CASQSRLTNEKLFF.

The chain joins TRBV4-1 to TRBJ2-3, with unresolved D. The CDR3 is made up of 16 amino acids. Trimming removed 1 base at V and 3 bases at J, with 14 bases between. Germline V gene sequence: CDR1 MGHRA, CDR2 YSYEKL. CDR3: CASSQGAPRHTDTQYF. The CDR3, as DNA: TGCGCCAGCAGCCAAGGGGCTCCCCGGCATACAGATACGCAGTATTTT.

V gene TRBV6-5 combines with J gene TRBJ1-2; 8 bases map to TRBD1. CDR3 length equals 14 residues. The V gene end was trimmed by 6 bases and the J gene end by 7 bases; junction bases not matched to a gene: 10. From germline, CDR1 is MNHEY and CDR2 SVGAGI. The CDR3 nucleotides are TGTGCCAGCAGACAACGGGACAGGTTAAGTGGCTACACCTTC. It yields the protein CASRQRDRLSGYTF.

The chain carries TRBV5-1 and TRBJ2-5, with 8 bases matching TRBD2. The CDR3 extends over 17 amino acids. Germline CDR1 reads SGHRS; CDR2 reads YFSETQ. The junction had 15 bases not matched to a gene; V was cut back by 4 bases and J by 4 bases. CDR3 region: CASSRNRAGAQRETQYF. DNA of the CDR3: TGCGCCAGCAGCCGTAACCGAGCGGGGGCGCAACGAGAGACCCAGTACTTC.

The chain uses TRBV5-1 and TRBJ2-5; 10 positions match TRBD1. This CDR3 is 14 amino acids long. Germline CDR1 SGHRS, CDR2 YFSETQ. V was clipped by 4 bases and J by 5 bases; unmatched bases: 5. The CDR3 region has the DNA TGCGCCAGCAGCCCCGGGACAGGGGACGAGACCCAGTACTTC. It translates to CASSPGTGDETQYF.

Written as DNA, the CDR3 is TGTGCCAGCAGCGTAGGGGGAGACCCCGAGAACGAGCAGTACTTC. It encodes CASSVGGDPENEQYF. The V and J genes are TRBV9 and TRBJ2-7; D is perhaps TRBD2 (5 bases). Per the germline V gene, CDR1 is SGDLS and CDR2 is YYNGEE. Trimming cost V 0 bases and J 5 bases, with 15 bases left between them. There are 15 residues in the CDR3.

The V and J genes are TRBV13 and TRBJ2-7, with TRBD2 matching over 10 bases. V was clipped by 4 bases and J by 6 bases; unmatched bases: 3. Germline V CDR1 and CDR2: PRHDT, FYEKMQ (reference sequence). This CDR3 is 13 amino acids long. The CDR3 DNA sequence: TGTGCCAGCAGCTCCCGACTAGCGGGCGAGCAGTACTTC. It specifies CASSSRLAGEQYF.

The chain couples TRBV7-3 to TRBJ1-2; TRBD1 matches at 8 bases. V shed 0 bases, J shed 3 bases, and the junction held 9 bases outside the gene matches. Germline-derived CDR1 and CDR2 are SGHTA and FQGTGA. CDR3 length: 17 residues. CDR3 bases: TGTGCCAGCAGCTTAACTGGTGGGCAGGGGGCGTACTATGGCTACACCTTC. Its protein product is CASSLTGGQGAYYGYTF.

The rearrangement uses TRBV9 and TRBJ1-2, with 7 bases matching TRBD1. V lost 4 bases to trimming and J lost 1 base; unmatched junction nucleotides: 7. Germline V CDR1 and CDR2: SGDLS, YYNGEE. The CDR3 spans 15 residues. This CDR3 is CASSPDRENNYGYTF. Here the CDR3 DNA reads TGTGCCAGCAGCCCAGACAGGGAGAATAACTATGGCTACACCTTC.

The table lists this clone with a few counts. J is TRBJ2-7 and V is TRBV11-3, with D perhaps matching TRBD2 (5 bases). The CDR3 loop spans 14 amino acids. V lost 4 bases and J lost 0, with 10 bases in between. Germline V lookup: CDR1 SGHNT, CDR2 YENEEA. CDR3 sequence (DNA): TGTGCCAGCAGCTCGGACTTCAACTCCTACGAGCAGTACGTC. It encodes CASSSDFNSYEQYV.

The chain uses TRBV9 and TRBJ2-7, with TRBD1 matching over 7 bases. Germline V CDR1 and CDR2: SGDLS, YYNGEE. CDR3 length: 14 residues. V was pared by 4 bases and J by 0 bases, with 4 bases of the junction left unmatched. CDR3 bases: TGTGCCAGCAGCCCCGGGACAGCCTCCTACGAGCAGTACTTC. It yields the protein CASSPGTASYEQYF.

The chain is built from TRBV9 and TRBJ2-2, with D unclear. The germline V gene has CDR1 SGDLS and CDR2 YYNGEE. The CDR3 is made up of 15 amino acids. Trimming took 3 bases from V and 0 from J, leaving 9 bases between them. The CDR3 nucleotides are TGTGCCAGCAGCGGTGTCAGAACGAACACCGGGGAGCTGTTTTTT. Its translation is CASSGVRTNTGELFF.

This clone came up once. The chain combines TRBV11-2 with TRBJ2-1; D gene uncertain. The germline CDR1 and CDR2 sequences are SGHAT and FQNNGV. V lost 1 base and J lost 8, with 12 bases in between. CDR3 size: 14 residues. This CDR3 is CASSLGPRGDEQFF. The CDR3 nucleotides are TGTGCCAGCAGCTTAGGGCCACGAGGCGATGAGCAGTTCTTC.

The chain couples TRBV7-3 to TRBJ2-7, with TRBD1 identical over 8 bases. The germline V gene encodes CDR1 SGHTA and CDR2 FQGTGA. This CDR3 contains 13 residues. Losses at the gene ends were 5 bases for V and 2 bases for J; bases not matched to a gene: 2. The CDR3 region is CASSPDRAYEQYF. The CDR3 DNA reads TGTGCCAGCAGCCCGGACAGGGCCTACGAGCAGTACTTC.

The chain employs TRBV28 and TRBJ2-7, with 12 bases lining up with TRBD1. After removal of 5 bases from V and 6 bases from J, the junction contained 8 bases not matched to a gene. Germline V gene data show CDR1 as MDHEN and CDR2 as SYDVKM. The CDR3 length is 15 residues. This CDR3 reads CASSHPGQGASEQYF. The DNA for the CDR3 is TGTGCCAGCAGTCATCCGGGACAGGGGGCGAGCGAGCAGTACTTC.

The CDR3 loop reads CASSTSGTSGGAFYNEQFF. The CDR3 DNA follows: TGTGCCAGCAGTACCTCCGGGACTAGCGGGGGGGCCTTTTACAATGAGCAGTTCTTC. V gene TRBV2 combines with J gene TRBJ2-1; 16 bases line up with TRBD2. Trimming at V came to 5 bases and at J to 4 bases, leaving 11 bases not matched to a gene. Germline lookup yields CDR1 SNHLY and CDR2 FYNNEI. The CDR3 has 19 amino acids.

The gene calls are TRBV4-1 and TRBJ2-1; D might be TRBD1 (6 bases). The ends were cut back, 0 bases at V and 8 bases at J, with 11 bases in the middle. The CDR3 covers 14 residues. From germline, CDR1 is MGHRA and CDR2 YSYEKL. CDR3 region: CASSQDPGEDEQFF. In DNA form, the CDR3 reads TGCGCCAGCAGCCAAGATCCAGGGGAAGATGAGCAGTTCTTC.

The rearrangement uses TRBV27 and TRBJ1-5; 7 bases agree with TRBD1. Germline lookup yields CDR1 MNHEY and CDR2 SMNVEV (reference sequence). Trimming took 3 bases from V and 7 from J; bases not matched to a gene: 6. The CDR3 is made up of 14 amino acids. In DNA, the CDR3 is TGTGCCAGCAGTTTCACAGGGGACGAACAGCCCCAGCATTTT. As protein: CASSFTGDEQPQHF.

This clone was counted between two and nine times. The genes are TRBV4-2 and TRBJ2-1, with TRBD2 matching 11 bases. The J segment lost 1 base and the V segment lost 1 base, leaving 6 bases of the junction unmatched. This CDR3 contains 18 residues. Germline-derived CDR1 and CDR2 are LGHNA and YNFKEQ. The CDR3: CASSQVAGGLISYNEQFF. The CDR3 DNA follows: TGTGCCAGCAGCCAAGTAGCGGGGGGGCTAATATCCTACAATGAGCAGTTCTTC.

This chain connects TRBV4-1 to TRBJ1-4; tentative D call: TRBD1 (5 bases). V was trimmed by 1 base and J by 5 bases, leaving 17 bases between them. CDR3 size: 17 residues. From germline, CDR1 is MGHRA and CDR2 YSYEKL. Here the CDR3 DNA reads TGCGCCAGCAGCCAAGGGATTGCGGGACGCCCGAATGAAAAACTGTTTTTT. Translating it yields CASSQGIAGRPNEKLFF.

This chain connects TRBV11-1 to TRBJ2-7, with TRBD2 matching over 11 bases. Germline trimming cut 5 bases from V and 7 bases from J; bases unmatched to any gene: 4. Germline lookup yields CDR1 SGHAT and CDR2 FQDESV (reference sequence). This CDR3 has 13 amino acids. The CDR3 is CASSILAGAEQYF. CDR3 bases: TGTGCCAGCAGCATACTAGCGGGGGCGGAGCAGTACTTC. Together with reference TRBV11-1 and TRBJ2-7, the CDR3 gives the full variable domain: EAEVAQSPRYKITEKSQAVAFWCDPISGHATLYWYRQILGQGPELLVQFQDESVVDDSQLPKDRFSAERLKGVDSTLKIQPAELGDSAMYLCASSILAGAEQYFGPGTRLTVT.

The CDR3 DNA is TGCGCCAGCAGTGAACCGACTAGCGGGGGCACAGATACGCAGTATTTT. Translation gives CASSEPTSGGTDTQYF. The chain combines TRBV10-1 with TRBJ2-3, with 11 bases aligning to TRBD2. The CDR3 has 16 amino acids. The V segment lost 3 bases and the J segment 1 base; nucleotides outside the gene matches: 3. Germline V gene data show CDR1 as WNHNN and CDR2 as SYGVQD (reference sequence).